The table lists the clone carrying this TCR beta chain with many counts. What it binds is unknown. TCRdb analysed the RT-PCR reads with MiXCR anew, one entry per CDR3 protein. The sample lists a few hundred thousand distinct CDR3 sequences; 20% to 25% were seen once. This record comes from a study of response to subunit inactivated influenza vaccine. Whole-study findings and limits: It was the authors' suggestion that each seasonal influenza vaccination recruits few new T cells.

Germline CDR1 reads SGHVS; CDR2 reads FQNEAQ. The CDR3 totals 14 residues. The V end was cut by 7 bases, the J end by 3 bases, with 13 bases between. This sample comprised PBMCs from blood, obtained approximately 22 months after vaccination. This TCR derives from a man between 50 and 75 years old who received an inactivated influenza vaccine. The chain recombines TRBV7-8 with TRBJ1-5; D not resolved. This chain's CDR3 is CASNIEGDNQPQHF. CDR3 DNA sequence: TGTGCCAGCAACATAGAGGGAGACAATCAGCCCCAGCATTTT.